This T cell receptor beta chain came from a study of cytomegalovirus exposure and HLA in healthy donors. PCR amplification relied on 60 Vbeta primers (plus 13 Jbeta primers). The protocol was immunoSEQ multiplex PCR, while the TCRdb copy is restricted to in-frame clones and leaves out a portion. There are about 90,000 clones in the sample; roughly four fifths occur only once, and around 4.3% lies in the top ten. Study-wide results and caveats: A later examination showed that TCR association rates differed by HLA locus, with DRB1 most and HLA-C fewest. Relative to equally common others, HLA-associated TCR beta chains showed greater clonal expansion in a later analysis. A prior analysis recorded that most TCR beta V segments were productive about 90% or about 30% of the time. Immune exposure data for these donors was limited to CMV serostatus.

Worth noting for this clone: No antigen is known for it.

The J segment lost 3 bases and the V segment lost 5 bases, leaving 10 bases of the junction unmatched. The CDR3 is made up of 17 amino acids. Germline V gives CDR1 SGHTA, CDR2 FQGNSA. The V and J genes are TRBV7-2 and TRBJ1-4; TRBD1 agrees at 9 bases. Source material: PBMCs. This TCR was recovered from a woman in her thirties or forties in good health and CMV-seropositive. The CDR3 nucleotides read TGTGCCAGCAGCCTCACAGGGGGCGTCGTAGCTAATGAAAAACTGTTTTTT. It translates to CASSLTGGVVANEKLFF.